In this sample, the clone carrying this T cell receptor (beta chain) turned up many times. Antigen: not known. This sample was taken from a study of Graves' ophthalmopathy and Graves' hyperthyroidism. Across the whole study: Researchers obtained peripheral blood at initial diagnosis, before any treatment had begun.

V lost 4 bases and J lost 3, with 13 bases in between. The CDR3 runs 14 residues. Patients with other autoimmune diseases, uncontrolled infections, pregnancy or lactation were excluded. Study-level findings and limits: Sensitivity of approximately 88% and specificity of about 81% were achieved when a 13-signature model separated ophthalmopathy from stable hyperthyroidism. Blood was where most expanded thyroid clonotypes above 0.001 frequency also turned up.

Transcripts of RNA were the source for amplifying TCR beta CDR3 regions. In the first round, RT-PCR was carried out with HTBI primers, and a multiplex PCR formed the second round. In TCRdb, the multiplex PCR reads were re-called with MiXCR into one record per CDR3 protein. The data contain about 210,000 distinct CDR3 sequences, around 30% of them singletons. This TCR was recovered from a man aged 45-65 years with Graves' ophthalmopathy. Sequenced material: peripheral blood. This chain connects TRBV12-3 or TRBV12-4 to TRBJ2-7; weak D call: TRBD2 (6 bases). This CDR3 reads CASSSGDFLYEQYF. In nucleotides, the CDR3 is TGTGCCAGCAGTTCCGGGGACTTCCTCTACGAGCAGTACTTC.